The 23 T cell receptor beta chains reported below all come from one sample, sequenced in a study of T cell clones after liver transplantation. Here immunoSEQ multiplex PCR was the method, and the copy in TCRdb shows in-frame clones only, minus some. This table holds about 68,000 clones, roughly 92% found once. The sequences come from CD4+ T cells from blood, collected less than 28 months after liver transplant. The receptors stem from a human patient who received a liver transplant. The graft donor may have contributed some T cells.

The CDR3 sequence is CASSDGVGGGETQYF. The DNA of the CDR3 is TGTGCCAGCAGTGACGGGGTCGGAGGCGGCGAGACCCAGTACTTC. This rearrangement joins TRBV2 to TRBJ2-5, with TRBD2 as a possible D gene (5 bases). This CDR3 spans 15 amino acids. The V gene's germline CDR1 is SNHLY and CDR2 FYNNEI. With 3 bases removed from V and 5 bases from J, the gap between germline ends came to 16 bases.

This sequence joins TRBV5-8 and TRBJ2-2, with no clear D. Trimming took 1 base from V and 0 from J, leaving 10 bases between them. This CDR3 spans 16 amino acids. Per germline, CDR1 SGHTS and CDR2 YDEGEE. CDR3 in amino acids: CASSLSHLTNTGELFF. CDR3 nucleotide sequence: TGTGCCAGCAGCTTGAGTCACCTGACGAACACCGGGGAGCTGTTTTTT.

This chain joins TRBV21-1 and TRBJ2-3; TRBD1 is the table's D call, not checked against the DNA. TRBV21-1 is listed as a pseudogene. The CDR3 spans 16 residues. The chain's CDR3 is CASSKVGTGGSDTQYF. In nucleotides, the CDR3 is TGTGCCAGCAGCAAAGTAGGGACAGGGGGCTCAGATACGCAGTATTTT.

This chain links TRBV2 with TRBJ2-4; 7 nucleotides line up with TRBD2. The trim removed 6 bases at V and 1 base at J, leaving 6 bases unmatched. The CDR3 is 15 amino acids. Per germline, CDR1 SNHLY and CDR2 FYNNEI. The CDR3 sequence is CASRGGANAKNIQYF. The CDR3 bases are TGTGCCAGCAGGGGAGGGGCGAACGCCAAAAACATTCAGTACTTC.

The J gene is TRBJ2-5, the V gene TRBV23-1, with TRBD1 matching over 10 bases. TRBV23-1 is known as an ORF, though its function is uncertain. The ends lost 4 bases at V and 1 base at J; junction bases unmatched: 9. This CDR3 has 17 amino acids. This CDR3 reads CASSLPGQGLFQETQYF. CDR3 nucleotide sequence: TGCGCCAGCAGTCTACCGGGACAGGGGCTCTTCCAAGAGACCCAGTACTTC.

DNA for the CDR3: TGTGCCAGCGGGACCGGAGCTGGAAACACCATATATTTT. It translates to CASGTGAGNTIYF. V and J are TRBV10-3 and TRBJ1-3; perhaps TRBD1 as D (5 bases). The V end lost 10 bases, the J end lost 2 bases, and 12 bases lay between the germline ends. This CDR3 contains 13 residues. Germline V gene data show CDR1 as ENHRY and CDR2 as SYGVKD.

CDR3 amino acids: CASSLPPGNSYEQYF. The DNA for the CDR3 is TGTGCCAGCAGTTTACCCCCGGGAAACTCCTACGAGCAGTACTTC. The chain combines TRBV28 with TRBJ2-7; D possibly corresponds to TRBD2 (5 bases). The germline V gene encodes CDR1 MDHEN and CDR2 SYDVKM. Trimming left V 2 bases short and J 0 bases short, with 11 bases between. The CDR3 runs to 15 residues.

The chain employs TRBV6-1 and TRBJ1-2, with D possibly matching TRBD1 (5 bases). The CDR3 loop spans 12 amino acids. Germline CDR1 MNHNS, CDR2 SASEGT. V shed 7 bases and J shed 5 bases, with 11 bases lying between them. The CDR3 protein is CASNEGTYGYTF. In DNA form, the CDR3 reads TGTGCCAGCAACGAGGGGACGTATGGCTACACCTTC.

The V and J genes are TRBV18 and TRBJ2-7; D gene unclear. The CDR3 runs to 14 residues. Trimming stripped 2 bases from V and 0 bases from J, with 8 bases between. CDR1 and CDR2 from the germline V gene are KGHSH and LQKENI. The CDR3: CASSPGPSSYEQYF. In nucleotides, the CDR3 is TGTGCCAGCTCACCAGGTCCCAGCTCCTACGAGCAGTACTTC.

The chain joins TRBV29-1 to TRBJ2-7; no clear D. Deletions cut 6 bases from V and 0 bases from J, with 12 bases between. CDR1 and CDR2 (germline): SQVTM, ANQGSEA. The CDR3 extends over 13 amino acids. CDR3 sequence: CSVTKESSYEQYF. The CDR3 nucleotides are TGCAGCGTCACCAAAGAAAGCTCCTACGAGCAGTACTTC.

About this clone itself: Mismatch with germline at one junction end may stem from a read error. This chain joins TRBV30 and TRBJ2-1; weak D call: TRBD1 (6 bases). Germline loops: CDR1 GTSNPN, CDR2 SVGIG (reference sequence). This CDR3 contains 15 residues. The CDR3 spells CAWTLDSQSFNEQFF. The CDR3 DNA follows: TGTGCCTGGACCCTGGACAGTCAATCCTTCAATGAGCAGTTCTTC.

The chain combines TRBV28 with TRBJ1-1; D unresolved. Germline CDR1 is MDHEN and CDR2 is SYDVKM. CDR3 size: 11 residues. V dropped 6 bases and J dropped 9 bases, with 11 bases sitting between them. CDR3 sequence reads: CASSDPAQAFF. The CDR3 DNA reads TGTGCCAGCAGCGACCCAGCGCAAGCTTTCTTT.

For this clone: The sample carries other DNA sequences with the same CDR3. This chain links TRBV7-9 with TRBJ2-7; D uncertain. CDR1 and CDR2 (germline): SEHNR, FQNEAQ (reference sequence). Deletions cut 3 bases from V and 2 bases from J, with 8 bases between. The CDR3 is made up of 13 amino acids. The CDR3 nucleotides read TGTGCCAGCAGCTTGGCCAGCCCCTACGAGCAGTACTTC. Its translation: CASSLASPYEQYF.

The chain is built from TRBV5-1 and TRBJ2-7; D is unclear. The CDR3 has 13 residues. From germline, CDR1 is SGHRS and CDR2 YFSETQ. Between the trimmed V and J ends, which lost 1 base and 7 bases, there was a span of 12 bases. This CDR3 reads CASSLTRMGEQYF. The CDR3 bases are TGCGCCAGCAGCTTGACCCGGATGGGGGAGCAGTACTTC. The full variable domain, rest sourced from reference TRBV5-1 and TRBJ2-7, is KAGVTQTPRYLIKTRGQQVTLSCSPISGHRSVSWYQQTPGQGLQFLFEYFSETQRNKGNFPGRFSGRQFSNSRSEMNVSTLELGDSALYLCASSLTRMGEQYFGPGTRLTVT.

The chain has TRBV6-5 and TRBJ1-1, with 9 bases fitting TRBD1. V lost 6 bases to trimming and J lost 7 bases; unmatched junction nucleotides: 6. The CDR3 extends over 13 amino acids. The V gene's germline CDR1 is MNHEY and CDR2 SVGAGI. The chain's CDR3 is CASRRQGGGEAFF. The CDR3 region has the DNA TGTGCCAGCAGACGACAGGGGGGGGGTGAAGCTTTCTTT.

The CDR3, as DNA: TGTGCCAGCAGCCTTAGCGGGAGGGGATCCTACGAGCAGTACTTC. Protein: CASSLSGRGSYEQYF. V is TRBV6-5 and J is TRBJ2-5; 11 nucleotides match TRBD2. The end of the DNA is better explained by TRBJ2-7, so the J call may be wrong. This CDR3 has 15 amino acids. Germline V gene data show CDR1 as MNHEY and CDR2 as SVGAGI.

The chain has TRBV7-9 and TRBJ2-1; D is undetermined. Per germline, CDR1 SEHNR and CDR2 FQNEAQ (reference sequence). This CDR3 is built from 15 residues. V lost 5 bases and J 7 bases, leaving 18 bases between the germline ends. This CDR3 is CASSHNTLLGNEQFF. The CDR3 nucleotides are TGTGCCAGCAGCCATAATACCCTCCTTGGAAATGAGCAGTTCTTC.

The J gene is TRBJ1-2, the V gene TRBV19, with a weak D call TRBD1 (6 bases). Germline V gives CDR1 LNHDA, CDR2 SQIVND (reference sequence). The CDR3 is 13 amino acids. V lost 6 bases to trimming and J lost 2 bases, with 10 bases between them. CDR3 in DNA: TGTGCCAGTAGAGGGGGGGCCAACTATGGCTACACCTTC. Its translation is CASRGGANYGYTF.

This chain uses TRBV5-4 with TRBJ2-5; the D gene is possibly TRBD2 (5 bases). Germline V gives CDR1 SGHNT, CDR2 YYREEE (reference sequence). V was trimmed by 2 bases and J by 1 base, leaving 6 bases between them. The CDR3 has 13 residues. CDR3 residues: CASSLAVQETQYF. Here the CDR3 DNA reads TGTGCCAGCAGCTTAGCGGTCCAAGAGACCCAGTACTTC.

The chain uses TRBV5-1 and TRBJ2-2; 11 bases align to TRBD2. After removal of 4 bases from V and 3 bases from J, the junction contained 5 bases not matched to a gene. CDR1 and CDR2 (germline): SGHRS, YFSETQ. The CDR3 runs to 16 residues. Here the CDR3 reads CASSPLAGEDTGELFF. As DNA, the CDR3 is TGCGCCAGCAGCCCACTAGCGGGAGAGGACACCGGGGAGCTGTTTTTT.

This rearrangement joins TRBV27 to TRBJ1-1; 7 bases fit TRBD1. The CDR3 is made up of 14 amino acids. CDR1 and CDR2 from the germline V gene are MNHEY and SMNVEV (reference sequence). J lost 9 bases, V lost 6 bases, and 13 bases had no gene match. CDR3 in amino acids: CASRGPRQGPKAFF. The CDR3 DNA is TGTGCCAGCAGGGGTCCCCGACAGGGACCAAAAGCTTTCTTT.

This clone was observed a handful of times. The chain is built from TRBV7-2 and TRBJ1-2, with D uncertain. V shed 2 bases and J shed 4 bases, with 11 bases lying between them. CDR1 is SGHTA, CDR2 FQGNSA, per germline. There are 14 residues in the CDR3. CDR3 nucleotides: TGTGCCAGCAGCTTAACTGCAGCTCTCTATGGCTACACCTTC. Residues: CASSLTAALYGYTF.

The rearrangement links TRBV18 to TRBJ1-4, with 10 bases lining up with TRBD1. Germline loops: CDR1 KGHSH, CDR2 LQKENI. V shed 4 bases, J shed 0 bases, and the junction held 11 bases outside the gene matches. The CDR3 runs 19 residues. The CDR3 DNA is TGTGCCAGCTCACTTGGCCGACAGGGGGCGTCCTCAACTAATGAAAAACTGTTTTTT. Translated: CASSLGRQGASSTNEKLFF.